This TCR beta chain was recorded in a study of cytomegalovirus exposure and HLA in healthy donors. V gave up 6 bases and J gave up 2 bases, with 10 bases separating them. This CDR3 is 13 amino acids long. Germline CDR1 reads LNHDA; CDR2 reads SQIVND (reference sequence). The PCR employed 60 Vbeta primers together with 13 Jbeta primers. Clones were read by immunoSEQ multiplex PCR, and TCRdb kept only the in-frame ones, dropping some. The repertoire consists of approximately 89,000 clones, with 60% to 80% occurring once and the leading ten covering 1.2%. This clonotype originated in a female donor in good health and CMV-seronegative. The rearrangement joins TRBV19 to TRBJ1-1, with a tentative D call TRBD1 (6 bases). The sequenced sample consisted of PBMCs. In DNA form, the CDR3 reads TGTGCCAGTAGAGGCAGGGGTAACACTGAAGCTTTCTTT. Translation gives CASRGRGNTEAFF.